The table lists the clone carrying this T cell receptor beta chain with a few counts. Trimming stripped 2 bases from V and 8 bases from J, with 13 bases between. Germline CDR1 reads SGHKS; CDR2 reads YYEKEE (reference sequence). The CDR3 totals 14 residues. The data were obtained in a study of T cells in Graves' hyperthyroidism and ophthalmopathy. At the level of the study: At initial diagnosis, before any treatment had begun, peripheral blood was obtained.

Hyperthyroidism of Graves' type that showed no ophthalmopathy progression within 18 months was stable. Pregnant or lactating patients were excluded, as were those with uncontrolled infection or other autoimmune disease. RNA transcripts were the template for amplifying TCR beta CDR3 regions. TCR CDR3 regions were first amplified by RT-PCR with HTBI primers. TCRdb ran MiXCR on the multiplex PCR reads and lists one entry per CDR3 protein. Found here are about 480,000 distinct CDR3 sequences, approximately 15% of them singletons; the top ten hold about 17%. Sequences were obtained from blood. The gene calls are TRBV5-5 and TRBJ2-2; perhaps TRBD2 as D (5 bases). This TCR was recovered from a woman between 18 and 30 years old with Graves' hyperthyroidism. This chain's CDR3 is CASSLSGMGGELFF. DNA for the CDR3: TGTGCCAGCAGCTTATCGGGGATGGGAGGGGAGCTGTTTTTT.